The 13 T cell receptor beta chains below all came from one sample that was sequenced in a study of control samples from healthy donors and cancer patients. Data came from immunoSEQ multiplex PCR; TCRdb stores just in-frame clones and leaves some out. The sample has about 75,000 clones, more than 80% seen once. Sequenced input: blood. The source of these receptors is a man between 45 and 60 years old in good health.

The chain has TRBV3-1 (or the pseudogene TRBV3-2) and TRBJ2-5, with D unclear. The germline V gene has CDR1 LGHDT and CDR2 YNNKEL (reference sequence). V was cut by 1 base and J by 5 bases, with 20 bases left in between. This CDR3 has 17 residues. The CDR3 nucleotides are TGTGCCAGCAGCCAAGTTCGCTCTAGTGTCCCTTTGGAGACCCAGTACTTC. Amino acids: CASSQVRSSVPLETQYF.

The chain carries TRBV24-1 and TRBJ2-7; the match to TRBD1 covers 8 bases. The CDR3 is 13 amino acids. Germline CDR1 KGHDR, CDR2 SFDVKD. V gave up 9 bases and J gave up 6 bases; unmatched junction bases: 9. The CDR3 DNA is TGTGCCACCGGACAGGGAAGCCCCGGCGAGCAGTACTTC. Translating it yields CATGQGSPGEQYF.

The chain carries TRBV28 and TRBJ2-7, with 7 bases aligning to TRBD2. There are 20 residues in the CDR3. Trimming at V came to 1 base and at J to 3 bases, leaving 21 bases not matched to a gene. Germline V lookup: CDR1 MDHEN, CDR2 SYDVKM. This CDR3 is CASSLFAAGEVSSRHYEQYF. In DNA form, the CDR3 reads TGTGCCAGCAGTTTATTCGCGGCGGGAGAAGTAAGTTCTAGACACTACGAGCAGTACTTC.

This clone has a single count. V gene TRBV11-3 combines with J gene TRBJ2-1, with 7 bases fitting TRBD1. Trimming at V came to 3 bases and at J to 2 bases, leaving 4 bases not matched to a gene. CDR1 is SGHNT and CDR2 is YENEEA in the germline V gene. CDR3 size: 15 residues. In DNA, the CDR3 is TGTGCCAGCAGCTTCGGGACAGAGGCCTACAATGAGCAGTTCTTC. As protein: CASSFGTEAYNEQFF.

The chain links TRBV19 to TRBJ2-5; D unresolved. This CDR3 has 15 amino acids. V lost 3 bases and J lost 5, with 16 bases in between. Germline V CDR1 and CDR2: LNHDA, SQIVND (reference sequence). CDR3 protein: CASSMSGDLRETQYF. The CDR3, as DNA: TGTGCCAGTAGTATGTCGGGTGATTTGAGGGAGACCCAGTACTTC.

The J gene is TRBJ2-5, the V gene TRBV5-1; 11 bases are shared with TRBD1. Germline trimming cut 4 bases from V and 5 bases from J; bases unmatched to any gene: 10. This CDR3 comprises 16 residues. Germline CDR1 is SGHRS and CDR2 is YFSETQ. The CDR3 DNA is TGCGCCAGCAGCCCTTGGACAGGGGGCGGCGGGGAGACCCAGTACTTC. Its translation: CASSPWTGGGGETQYF. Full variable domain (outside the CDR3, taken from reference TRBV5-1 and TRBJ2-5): KAGVTQTPRYLIKTRGQQVTLSCSPISGHRSVSWYQQTPGQGLQFLFEYFSETQRNKGNFPGRFSGRQFSNSRSEMNVSTLELGDSALYLCASSPWTGGGGETQYFGPGTRLLVL.

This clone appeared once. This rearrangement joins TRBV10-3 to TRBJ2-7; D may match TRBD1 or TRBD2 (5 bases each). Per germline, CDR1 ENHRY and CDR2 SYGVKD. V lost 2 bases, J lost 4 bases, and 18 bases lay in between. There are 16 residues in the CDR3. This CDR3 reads CAISEGQTGRLYEQYF. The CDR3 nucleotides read TGTGCCATCAGTGAGGGTCAGACGGGACGGTTGTACGAGCAGTACTTC.

CDR3 DNA sequence: TGTGCCTGGACCCCGGGCCTATTCCCCAACGAGCAGTACTTC. Translated, it gives CAWTPGLFPNEQYF. The rearrangement joins TRBV30 to TRBJ2-7; D not certain. V was cut by 4 bases and J by 5 bases, with 18 bases left in between. The germline V gene has CDR1 GTSNPN and CDR2 SVGIG (reference sequence). This CDR3 spans 14 amino acids.

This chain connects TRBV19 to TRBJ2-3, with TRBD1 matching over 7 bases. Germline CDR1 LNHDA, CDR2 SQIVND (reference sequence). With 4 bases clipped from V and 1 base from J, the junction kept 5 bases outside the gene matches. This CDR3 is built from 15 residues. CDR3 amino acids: CASSNVQGRTDTQYF. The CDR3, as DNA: TGTGCCAGTAGTAACGTACAGGGGCGCACAGATACGCAGTATTTT.

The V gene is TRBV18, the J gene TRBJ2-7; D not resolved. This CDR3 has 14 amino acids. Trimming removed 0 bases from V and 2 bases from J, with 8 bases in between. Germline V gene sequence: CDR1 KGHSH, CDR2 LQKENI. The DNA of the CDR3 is TGTGCCAGCTCACCACCCGGGCGACCCTACGAGCAGTACTTC. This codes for CASSPPGRPYEQYF.

CDR3 nucleotides: TGTGCCAGCAGCTTGTACAGGACTTCGAACACTGAAGCTTTCTTT. It encodes CASSLYRTSNTEAFF. The V and J genes are TRBV5-6 and TRBJ1-1, with D maybe TRBD1 (5 bases). CDR3 length equals 15 residues. V lost 1 base to trimming and J lost 1 base, with 11 bases between them. The germline V gene encodes CDR1 SGHDT and CDR2 YYEEEE.

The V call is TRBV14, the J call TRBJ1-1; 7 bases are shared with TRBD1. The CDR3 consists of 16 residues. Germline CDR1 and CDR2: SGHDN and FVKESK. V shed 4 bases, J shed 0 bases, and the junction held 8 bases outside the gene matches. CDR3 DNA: TGTGCCAGCAGCCCATGGACAGGAGGCATGAACACTGAAGCTTTCTTT. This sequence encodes CASSPWTGGMNTEAFF. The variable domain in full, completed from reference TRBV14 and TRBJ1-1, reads EAGVTQFPSHSVIEKGQTVTLRCDPISGHDNLYWYRRVMGKEIKFLLHFVKESKQDESGMPNNRFLAERTGGTYSTLKVQPAELEDSGVYFCASSPWTGGMNTEAFFGQGTRLTVV.

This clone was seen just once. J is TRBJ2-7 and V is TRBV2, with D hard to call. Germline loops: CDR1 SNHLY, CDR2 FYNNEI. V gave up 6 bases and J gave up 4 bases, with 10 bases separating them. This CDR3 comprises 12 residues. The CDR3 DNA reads TGTGCCAGCAGCCTTGGCGAGTACGAGCAGTACTTC. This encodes CASSLGEYEQYF.